This is a list of T cell receptor beta chains from one sample in a study of vaccination and CD4 T cells after COVID-19. No cognate antigen is known for these TCRs. MiXCR was run by TCRdb on the PCR reads, yielding one entry per CDR3 protein. The sample shows thousands of distinct CDR3 sequences, around 68% of them seen only once. Sequencing was carried out using CD4+ T cells from blood, cultured in vitro. The receptors stem from a human donor who had recovered from COVID-19. Each CDR3 is given with its conserved first and last residue. Fields, in order: D gene, clone size, V gene, J gene, CDR3 DNA, CDR3 protein. The D gene is left open where the match is weak. Not all rows give a size; the values are once, few, many and, for expanded clones, a class.

-	-	TRBV28	TRBJ1-5	TGTGCCAGCAGTTTATCGTTGCAGGGTAAGCCCCAGCATTTT	CASSLSLQGKPQHF
-	few	TRBV20-1	TRBJ1-2	TGCAGTGCTCGACTGGGGATATCGAGGGGAAAGAGCTATGGCTACACCTTC	CSARLGISRGKSYGYTF
TRBD2	once	TRBV6-1	TRBJ2-1	TGTGCCAGCAGTGTGGGGGCGGGGGGACACGATGAGCAGTTCTTC	CASSVGAGGHDEQFF
TRBD1	-	TRBV20-1	TRBJ1-1	TGCAGTGCCCCCCAGGGGGTCAACACTGAAGCTTTCTTT	CSAPQGVNTEAFF
-	-	TRBV7-3	TRBJ1-1	TGTGCCAGCAGGTCCCCAGTGGAGGACACTGAAGCTTTCTTT	CASRSPVEDTEAFF
TRBD1	-	TRBV20-1	TRBJ1-1	TGCAGTGCGAAAACAGGGGGCACTGAAGCTTTCTTT	CSAKTGGTEAFF
-	-	TRBV6-5	TRBJ1-1	TGTGCCAGCAGTTACCAGAACCTACAGGGCAGGGCTGAAGCTTTCTTT	CASSYQNLQGRAEAFF
-	-	TRBV7-2	TRBJ1-2	TGTGCCAGCAGCCCGCCGTCATCACGGGGCTACACCTTC	CASSPPSSRGYTF
-	-	TRBV19	TRBJ1-5	TGTGCCAGTAGTACTGGGGGCAGCAATCAGCCCCAGCATTTT	CASSTGGSNQPQHF
-	-	TRBV20-1	TRBJ2-3	TGCAGTGCTAGACTATGGGGCACAGATACGCAGTATTTT	CSARLWGTDTQYF
TRBD1	-	TRBV4-3	TRBJ2-7	TGCGCCAGCAGCCAAGATCGGACAGGTCCCTACGAGCAGTACTTC	CASSQDRTGPYEQYF
TRBD1	-	TRBV6-1	TRBJ2-7	TGTGCCAGCAGTACGGGACAGGGGTATGGCGAGCAGTACTTC	CASSTGQGYGEQYF
TRBD1	-	TRBV6-2/TRBV6-3	TRBJ2-5	TGTGCCAGCAGTTACCCGCAGGGGGATGTCCAAGAGACCCAGTACTTC	CASSYPQGDVQETQYF
TRBD1	-	TRBV10-3	TRBJ1-2	TGTGCCAGCAGTGAAACTCCAGGGGGTGCCCTCTATGGCTACACCTTC	CASSETPGGALYGYTF
-	-	TRBV7-9	TRBJ2-2	TGTGCCAGCAGCCTTTTGAGCGGGGAGCTGTTTTTT	CASSLLSGELFF
TRBD2	-	TRBV19	TRBJ2-3	TGTGCCAGTAGTAGTGGACTAGCGGGGGTCACAGATACGCAGTATTTT	CASSSGLAGVTDTQYF
TRBD1	-	TRBV27	TRBJ1-2	TGTGCCAGCAGTTTAGGGACAGGGCGGGGCTACACCTTC	CASSLGTGRGYTF
TRBD1	once	TRBV19	TRBJ2-7	TGTGCCAGTAGGACAGGGGTCGAGCAGTACTTC	CASRTGVEQYF
-	-	TRBV11-3	TRBJ2-7	TGTGCCGGGCAGGGGTCCTCCTACGAGCAGTACTTC	CAGQGSSYEQYF
-	-	TRBV6-4	TRBJ1-6	TGTGCCAGCAGTGACTCTCAGGGGCGGAATTCACCCCTCCACTTT	CASSDSQGRNSPLHF
TRBD1	-	TRBV7-9	TRBJ1-2	TGTGCCAGCAGCCCGCAGGGGGCGCAGGAGTCTGCTGGCTACACCTTC	CASSPQGAQESAGYTF
-	-	TRBV11-1	TRBJ2-7	TGTGCCAGCAGCTTAGCGCGTAGTGGCTACGAGCAGTACTTC	CASSLARSGYEQYF
-	-	TRBV5-4	TRBJ2-6	TGTGCCAGCAGACCAACTGCCGGGGCCAACGTCCTGACTTTC	CASRPTAGANVLTF
-	-	TRBV15	TRBJ1-1	TGTGCCACCAGCAGAGATGGGAGGAACACTGAAGCTTTCTTT	CATSRDGRNTEAFF
TRBD1	-	TRBV20-1	TRBJ1-2	TGCAGTGCTAGAGGGGACAGGGGAGTCGAAAGAAACTATGGCTACACCTTC	CSARGDRGVERNYGYTF
TRBD1	few	TRBV20-1	TRBJ2-7	TGCAGTGCCACGAACAGGGGCACCTACGAGCAGTACTTC	CSATNRGTYEQYF
TRBD1	few	TRBV6-5	TRBJ2-7	TGTGCCAGCAGTTACTCACCCGACAGGGGAGCCTACGAGCAGTACTTC	CASSYSPDRGAYEQYF
-	-	TRBV7-9	TRBJ1-2	TGTGCCACCCGACAAGGAGCTTACTATGGCTACACCTTC	CATRQGAYYGYTF
-	-	TRBV24-1	TRBJ2-5	TGTGCCACCAGTGATTCGGTGGATTTTTGGGAGACCCAGTACTTC	CATSDSVDFWETQYF
-	-	TRBV6-2/TRBV6-3	TRBJ1-5	TGTGCCAGCAGCCTTCCTCGCGGGGGGGTACAGCATTTT	CASSLPRGGVQHF
TRBD1	-	TRBV20-1	TRBJ1-2	TGCAGTGCTAGACAGGGGGATGGCTACACCTTC	CSARQGDGYTF